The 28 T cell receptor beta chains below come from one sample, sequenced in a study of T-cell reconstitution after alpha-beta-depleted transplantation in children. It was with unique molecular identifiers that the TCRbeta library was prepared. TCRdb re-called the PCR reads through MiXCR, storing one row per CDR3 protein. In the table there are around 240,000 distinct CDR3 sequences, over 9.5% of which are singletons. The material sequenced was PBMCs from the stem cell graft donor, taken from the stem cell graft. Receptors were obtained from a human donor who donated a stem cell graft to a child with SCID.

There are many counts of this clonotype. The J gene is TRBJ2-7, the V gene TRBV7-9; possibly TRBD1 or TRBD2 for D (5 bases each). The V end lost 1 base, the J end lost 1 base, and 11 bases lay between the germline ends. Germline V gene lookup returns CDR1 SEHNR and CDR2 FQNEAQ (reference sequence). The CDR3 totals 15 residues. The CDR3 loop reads CASSLGGYPSYEQYF. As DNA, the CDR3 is TGTGCCAGCAGCTTAGGGGGGTACCCATCCTACGAGCAGTACTTC.

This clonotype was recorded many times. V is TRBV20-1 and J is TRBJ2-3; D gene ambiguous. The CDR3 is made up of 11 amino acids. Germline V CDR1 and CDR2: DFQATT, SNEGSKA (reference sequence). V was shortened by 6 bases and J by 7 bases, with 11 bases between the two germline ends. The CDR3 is CSALIENTQYF. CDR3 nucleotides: TGCAGTGCACTAATAGAGAATACGCAGTATTTT.

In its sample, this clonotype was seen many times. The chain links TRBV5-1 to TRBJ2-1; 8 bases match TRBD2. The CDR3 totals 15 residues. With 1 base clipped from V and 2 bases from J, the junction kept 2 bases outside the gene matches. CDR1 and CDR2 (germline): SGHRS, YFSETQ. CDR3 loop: CASSLRGGPYNEQFF. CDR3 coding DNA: TGCGCCAGCAGCTTGCGGGGGGGCCCCTACAATGAGCAGTTCTTC.

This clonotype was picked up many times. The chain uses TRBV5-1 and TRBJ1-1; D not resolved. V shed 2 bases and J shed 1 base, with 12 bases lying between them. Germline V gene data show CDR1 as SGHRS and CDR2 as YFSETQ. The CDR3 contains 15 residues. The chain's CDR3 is CASSLLAGGNTEAFF. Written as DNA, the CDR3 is TGCGCCAGCAGCTTATTGGCGGGCGGGAACACTGAAGCTTTCTTT. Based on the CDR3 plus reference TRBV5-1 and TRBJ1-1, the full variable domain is KAGVTQTPRYLIKTRGQQVTLSCSPISGHRSVSWYQQTPGQGLQFLFEYFSETQRNKGNFPGRFSGRQFSNSRSEMNVSTLELGDSALYLCASSLLAGGNTEAFFGQGTRLTVV.

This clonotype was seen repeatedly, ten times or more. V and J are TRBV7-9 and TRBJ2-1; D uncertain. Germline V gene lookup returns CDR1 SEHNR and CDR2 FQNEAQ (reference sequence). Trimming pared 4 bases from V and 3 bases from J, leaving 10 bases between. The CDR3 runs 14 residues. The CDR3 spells CASSSQGIYNEQFF. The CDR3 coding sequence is TGTGCCAGCAGCTCCCAAGGGATCTACAATGAGCAGTTCTTC.

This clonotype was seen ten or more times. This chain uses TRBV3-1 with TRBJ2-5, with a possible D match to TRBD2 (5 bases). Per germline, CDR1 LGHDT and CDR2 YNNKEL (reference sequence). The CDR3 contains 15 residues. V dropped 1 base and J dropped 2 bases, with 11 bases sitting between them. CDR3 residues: CASSQVGVSQETQYF. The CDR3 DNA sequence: TGTGCCAGCAGCCAAGTCGGGGTATCGCAAGAGACCCAGTACTTC.

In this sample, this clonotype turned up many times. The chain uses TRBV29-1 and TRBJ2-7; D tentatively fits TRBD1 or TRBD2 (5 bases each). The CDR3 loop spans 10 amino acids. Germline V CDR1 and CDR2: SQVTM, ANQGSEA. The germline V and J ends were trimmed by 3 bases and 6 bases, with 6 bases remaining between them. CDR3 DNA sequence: TGCAGCGTTGAGGGGACCGAGCAGTACTTC. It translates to CSVEGTEQYF.

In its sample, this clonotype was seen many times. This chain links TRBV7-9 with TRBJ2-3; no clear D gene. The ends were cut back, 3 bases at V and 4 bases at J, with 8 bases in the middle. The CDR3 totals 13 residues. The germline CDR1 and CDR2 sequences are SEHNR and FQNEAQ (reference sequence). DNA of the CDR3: TGTGCCAGCAGCTTTAGTTCGTCAGATACGCAGTATTTT. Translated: CASSFSSSDTQYF.

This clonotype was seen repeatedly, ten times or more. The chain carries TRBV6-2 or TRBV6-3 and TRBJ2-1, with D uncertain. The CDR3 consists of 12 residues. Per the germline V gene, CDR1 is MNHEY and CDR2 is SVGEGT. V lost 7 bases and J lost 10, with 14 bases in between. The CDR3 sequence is CASNDPSREQFF. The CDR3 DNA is TGTGCCAGCAACGACCCCAGCAGGGAGCAGTTCTTC.

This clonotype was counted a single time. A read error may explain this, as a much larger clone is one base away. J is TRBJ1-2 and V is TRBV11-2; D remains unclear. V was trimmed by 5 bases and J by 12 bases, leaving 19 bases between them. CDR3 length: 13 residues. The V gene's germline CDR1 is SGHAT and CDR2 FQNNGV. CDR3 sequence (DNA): TGTGCCAGCAGCCCCGGACCGGTATCGGGCGACACCTTC. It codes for CASSPGPVSGDTF.

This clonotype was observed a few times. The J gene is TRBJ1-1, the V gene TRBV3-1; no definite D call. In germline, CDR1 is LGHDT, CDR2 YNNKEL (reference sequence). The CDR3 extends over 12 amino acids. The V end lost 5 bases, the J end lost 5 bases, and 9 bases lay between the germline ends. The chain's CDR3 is CASSEGPTEAFF. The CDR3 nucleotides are TGTGCCAGCAGCGAAGGGCCTACTGAAGCTTTCTTT.

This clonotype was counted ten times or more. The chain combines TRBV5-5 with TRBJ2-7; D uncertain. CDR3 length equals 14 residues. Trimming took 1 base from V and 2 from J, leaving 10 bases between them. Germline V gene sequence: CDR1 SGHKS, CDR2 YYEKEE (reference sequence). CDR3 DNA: TGTGCCAGCAGCTTGCTTTCCGGACCCTACGAGCAGTACTTC. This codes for CASSLLSGPYEQYF.

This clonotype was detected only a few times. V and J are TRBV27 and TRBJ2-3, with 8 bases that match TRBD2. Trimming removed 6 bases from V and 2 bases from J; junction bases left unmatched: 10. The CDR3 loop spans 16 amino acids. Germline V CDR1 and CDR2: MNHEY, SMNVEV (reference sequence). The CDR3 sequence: CASRPLGLGNTDTQYF. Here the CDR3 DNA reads TGTGCCAGCAGGCCATTGGGACTAGGGAACACAGATACGCAGTATTTT.

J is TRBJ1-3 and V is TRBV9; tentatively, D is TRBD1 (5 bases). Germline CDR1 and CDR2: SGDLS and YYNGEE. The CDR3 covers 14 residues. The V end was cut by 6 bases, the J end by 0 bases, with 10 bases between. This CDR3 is CASKRDSSGNTIYF. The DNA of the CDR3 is TGTGCCAGCAAGAGGGACTCCTCTGGAAACACCATATATTTT.

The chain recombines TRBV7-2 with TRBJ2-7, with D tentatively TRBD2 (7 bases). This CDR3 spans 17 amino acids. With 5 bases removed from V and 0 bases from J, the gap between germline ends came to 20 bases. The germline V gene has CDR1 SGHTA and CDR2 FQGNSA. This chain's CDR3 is CASSLTLPGGPSYEQYF. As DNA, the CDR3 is TGTGCCAGCAGCCTAACTCTCCCGGGGGGCCCCTCCTACGAGCAGTACTTC. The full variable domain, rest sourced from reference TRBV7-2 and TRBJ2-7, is GAGVSQSPSNKVTEKGKDVELRCDPISGHTALYWYRQSLGQGLEFLIYFQGNSAPDKSGLPSDRFSAERTGGSVSTLTIQRTQQEDSAVYLCASSLTLPGGPSYEQYFGPGTRLTVT.

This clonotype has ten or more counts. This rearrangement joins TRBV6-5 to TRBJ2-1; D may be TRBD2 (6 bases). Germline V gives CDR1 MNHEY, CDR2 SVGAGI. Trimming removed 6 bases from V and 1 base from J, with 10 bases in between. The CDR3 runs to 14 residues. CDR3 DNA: TGTGCCAGCAGACCTGGACTATCCTACAATGAGCAGTTCTTC. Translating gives CASRPGLSYNEQFF.

As DNA, the CDR3 is TGTGCCAGCAGCTTAGGTCGCGCCGTTTTGTACAATGAGCAGTTCTTC. Translation gives CASSLGRAVLYNEQFF. This chain uses TRBV11-2 with TRBJ2-1; D is undetermined. This CDR3 comprises 16 residues. V was trimmed by 1 base and J by 4 bases, leaving 14 bases between them. Germline V gene sequence: CDR1 SGHAT, CDR2 FQNNGV.

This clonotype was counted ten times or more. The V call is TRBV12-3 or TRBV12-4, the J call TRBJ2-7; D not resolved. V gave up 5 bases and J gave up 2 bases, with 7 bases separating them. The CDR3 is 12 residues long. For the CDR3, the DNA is TGTGCCAGCAGTGCCGACACCTACGAGCAGTACTTC. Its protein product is CASSADTYEQYF.

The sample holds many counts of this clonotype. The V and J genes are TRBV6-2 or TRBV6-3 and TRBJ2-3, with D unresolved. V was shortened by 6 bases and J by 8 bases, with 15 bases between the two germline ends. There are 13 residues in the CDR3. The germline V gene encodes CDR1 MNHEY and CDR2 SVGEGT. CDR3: CASRTDLRGTQYF. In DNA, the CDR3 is TGTGCCAGCAGAACGGACCTCAGAGGTACGCAGTATTTT.

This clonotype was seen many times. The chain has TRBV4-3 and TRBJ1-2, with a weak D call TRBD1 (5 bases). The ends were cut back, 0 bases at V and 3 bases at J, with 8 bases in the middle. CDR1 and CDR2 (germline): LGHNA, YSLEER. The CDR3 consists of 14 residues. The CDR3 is CASSQDTRDYGYTF. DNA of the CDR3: TGCGCCAGCAGCCAAGATACCAGGGACTATGGCTACACCTTC.

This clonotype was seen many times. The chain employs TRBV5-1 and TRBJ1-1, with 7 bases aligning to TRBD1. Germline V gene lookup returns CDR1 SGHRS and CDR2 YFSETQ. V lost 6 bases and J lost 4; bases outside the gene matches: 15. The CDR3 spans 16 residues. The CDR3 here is CASTGTVGMRATEAFF. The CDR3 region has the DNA TGCGCCAGCACCGGGACAGTGGGTATGAGGGCCACTGAAGCTTTCTTT.

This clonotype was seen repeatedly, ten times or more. The CDR3 loop reads CSASGTSGKYYEQYF. The DNA of the CDR3 is TGCAGTGCATCCGGGACTAGCGGAAAGTACTACGAGCAGTACTTC. The V call is TRBV20-1, the J call TRBJ2-7, with TRBD2 identical over 11 bases. The CDR3 extends over 15 amino acids. Germline values: CDR1 DFQATT, CDR2 SNEGSKA (reference sequence). J was trimmed by 3 bases and V by 6 bases; bases with no gene match: 10.

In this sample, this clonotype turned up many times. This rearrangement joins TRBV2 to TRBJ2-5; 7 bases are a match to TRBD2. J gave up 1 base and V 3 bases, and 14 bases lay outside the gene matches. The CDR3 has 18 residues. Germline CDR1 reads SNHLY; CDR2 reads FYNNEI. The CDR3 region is CASSEGRTFERGQETQYF. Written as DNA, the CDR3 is TGTGCCAGCAGTGAGGGACGAACCTTTGAGCGGGGCCAAGAGACCCAGTACTTC. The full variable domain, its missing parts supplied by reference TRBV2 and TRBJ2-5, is EPEVTQTPSHQVTQMGQEVILRCVPISNHLYFYWYRQILGQKVEFLVSFYNNEISEKSEIFDDQFSVERPDGSNFTLKIRSTKLEDSAMYFCASSEGRTFERGQETQYFGPGTRLLVL.

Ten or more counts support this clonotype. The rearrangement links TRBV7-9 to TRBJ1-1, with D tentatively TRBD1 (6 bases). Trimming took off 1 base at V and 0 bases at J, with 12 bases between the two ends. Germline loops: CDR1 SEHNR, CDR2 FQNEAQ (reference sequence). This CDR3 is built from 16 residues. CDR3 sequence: CASSLGEGGLNTEAFF. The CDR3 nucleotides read TGTGCCAGCAGCTTAGGAGAGGGGGGATTGAACACTGAAGCTTTCTTT.

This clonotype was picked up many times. The CDR3 nucleotides are TGCAGTGCGACCACAGACATGAACACTGAAGCTTTCTTT. Protein sequence: CSATTDMNTEAFF. The V call is TRBV20-1, the J call TRBJ1-1; the D is unclear. CDR1 is DFQATT, CDR2 SNEGSKA, per germline (reference sequence). CDR3 length equals 13 residues. The ends were cut back, 6 bases at V and 0 bases at J, with 11 bases in the middle.

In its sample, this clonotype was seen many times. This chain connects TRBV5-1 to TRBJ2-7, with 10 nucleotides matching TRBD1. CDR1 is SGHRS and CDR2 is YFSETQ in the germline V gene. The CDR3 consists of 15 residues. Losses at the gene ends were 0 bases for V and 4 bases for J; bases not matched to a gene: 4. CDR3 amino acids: CASSLVGTGVYEQYF. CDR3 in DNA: TGCGCCAGCAGCTTGGTAGGGACAGGGGTGTACGAGCAGTACTTC.

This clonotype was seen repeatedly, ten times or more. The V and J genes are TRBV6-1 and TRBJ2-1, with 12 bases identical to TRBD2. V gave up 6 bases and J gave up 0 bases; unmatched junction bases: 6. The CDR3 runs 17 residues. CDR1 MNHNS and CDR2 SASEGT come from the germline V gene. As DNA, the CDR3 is TGTGCCAGCAGAATACTAGCGGGGGGCCTCTCCTACAATGAGCAGTTCTTC. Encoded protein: CASRILAGGLSYNEQFF.

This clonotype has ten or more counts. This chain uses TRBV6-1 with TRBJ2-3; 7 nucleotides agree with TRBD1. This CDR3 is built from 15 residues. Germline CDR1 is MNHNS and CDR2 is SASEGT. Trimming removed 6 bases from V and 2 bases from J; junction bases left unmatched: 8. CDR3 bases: TGTGCCAGCAGGAGACAGGGAGTCATCACAGATACGCAGTATTTT. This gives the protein CASRRQGVITDTQYF.